This is a list of T cell receptor beta chains from one sample in a study of cytomegalovirus exposure and HLA in healthy donors. Here immunoSEQ multiplex PCR was the method, and the copy in TCRdb shows in-frame clones only, minus some. The sample records about 100,000 clones, 75% to 85% being singletons. Material: PBMCs. The receptors come from a female donor in good health and CMV-seropositive. The CDR3 runs from the conserved cysteine through the conserved F or W. The D gene is left open where the match is weak.

D: .; V: TRBV7-9; J: TRBJ1-1; DNA: TGTGCCAGCAGCTTCCCGACCGGGGAAGCTTTCTTT; CDR3: CASSFPTGEAFF
D: TRBD1; V: TRBV7-2; J: TRBJ1-1; DNA: TGTGCCAGCAGATGGGACAGGGGGGGCACTGAAGCTTTCTTT; CDR3: CASRWDRGGTEAFF
D: TRBD1; V: TRBV6-6; J: TRBJ2-3; DNA: TGTGCCAGCAGTCCCCGGGACAGCCTGAGCACAGATACGCAGTATTTT; CDR3: CASSPRDSLSTDTQYF
D: TRBD1; V: TRBV7-2; J: TRBJ2-2; DNA: TGTGCCAGCAGCTACAGACAGGGAACCGGGGAGCTGTTTTTT; CDR3: CASSYRQGTGELFF
D: TRBD2; V: TRBV28; J: TRBJ2-7; DNA: TGTGCCAGCAGTTTCGGGACTAGCGGTTACCCCTACGAGCAGTACTTC; CDR3: CASSFGTSGYPYEQYF
D: .; V: TRBV5-5; J: TRBJ2-2; DNA: TGTGCCAGCAGCTATGGCAGGGATCGGGAGCTGTTTTTT; CDR3: CASSYGRDRELFF
D: TRBD1; V: TRBV19; J: TRBJ1-5; DNA: TGTGCCAGTAGCGGGACAGGTAGCAATCAGCCCCAGCATTTT; CDR3: CASSGTGSNQPQHF
D: TRBD2; V: TRBV5-6; J: TRBJ2-5; DNA: TGTGCCAGCAGCTTACGGACTAGCCAGTACTTC; CDR3: CASSLRTSQYF
D: .; V: TRBV27; J: TRBJ1-5; DNA: TGTGCCAGCAGTTTCTCTAGCAATCAGCCCCAGCATTTT; CDR3: CASSFSSNQPQHF
D: TRBD1; V: TRBV5-1; J: TRBJ1-2; DNA: TGCGCCAGCAGCCCGGGACAGAACTATGGCTACACCTTC; CDR3: CASSPGQNYGYTF
D: TRBD1; V: TRBV7-2; J: TRBJ1-5; DNA: TGTGCCAGCAGCTTATATGGGACAGCAAATCAGCCCCAGCATTTT; CDR3: CASSLYGTANQPQHF